This is a list of T cell receptor beta chains from one sample in a study of human T cells and chemical hapten exposure. TCRdb used MiXCR to reprocess the RACE reads, holding one entry per CDR3 protein. Seen here are 95,000 to 150,000 distinct CDR3 sequences, roughly 13% observed once, and the top ten hold roughly 2.8%. The starting material was whole blood, obtained in connection with sensitization to the hapten diphenylcyclopropenone (DPC). The receptor set was obtained from a woman younger than 30 with alopecia areata. Some clones in this sample may be carry-over from other donors' samples. Both conserved end residues are part of each CDR3. A D gene is named only where the DNA matches it firmly. Some rows mark clone size as missing; the rest say once, few, many or name a class of expanded clone.

clone size,V gene,J gene,D gene,CDR3 protein,CDR3 DNA
once,TRBV7-2,TRBJ1-1,.,CASSLVSGQAFF,TGTGCCAGCAGCTTAGTTAGTGGACAAGCTTTCTTT
few,TRBV4-2,TRBJ2-5,.,CASSTRRARAETQYF,TGTGCCAGCAGCACCCGGAGAGCGAGAGCAGAGACCCAGTACTTC
.,TRBV5-4,TRBJ1-2,TRBD1,CASSSIVPGQLMGNYGYTF,TGTGCCAGCAGCTCCATAGTCCCGGGACAGCTAATGGGGAACTATGGCTACACCTTC
.,TRBV12-3/TRBV12-4,TRBJ2-4,.,CASSSERLAKNIQYF,TGTGCCAGCAGTTCGGAGCGGCTAGCCAAAAACATTCAGTACTTC
few,TRBV9,TRBJ2-1,TRBD1,CASSAGGTGYVPSSYNEQFF,TGTGCCAGCAGCGCAGGAGGGACAGGATACGTACCGAGCTCCTACAATGAGCAGTTCTTC
.,TRBV6-5,TRBJ2-1,.,CASSYSRTQDNEQFF,TGTGCCAGCAGTTATTCCCGGACTCAAGACAATGAGCAGTTCTTC
.,TRBV5-1,TRBJ1-1,TRBD1,CASNPTGRSPEAFF,TGCGCCAGCAACCCGACAGGGAGAAGCCCTGAAGCTTTCTTT
many,TRBV6-1,TRBJ1-2,TRBD1,CASSPQGAWNYGYTF,TGTGCCAGCAGTCCTCAGGGGGCGTGGAACTATGGCTACACCTTC
.,TRBV5-4,TRBJ1-2,TRBD1,CASSLRQGPGYTF,TGTGCCAGCAGCTTGAGACAGGGCCCGGGCTACACCTTC
many,TRBV6-2/TRBV6-3,TRBJ1-5,.,CASSYSGPMNQPQHF,TGTGCCAGCAGTTACTCGGGACCGATGAATCAGCCCCAGCATTTT
.,TRBV4-1,TRBJ2-1,TRBD1,CASSLSDRGFYNEQFF,TGCGCCAGCAGCCTTTCGGACAGGGGGTTCTACAATGAGCAGTTCTTC